This is a list of T cell receptor beta chains from one sample in a study of blood T cell repertoires in COVID-19. The table came from immunoSEQ multiplex PCR; TCRdb's copy has only in-frame clones and leaves some out. The table shows around 160,000 clones, with around 89% occurring only once. What was sequenced was peripheral blood. These receptors came from a man between 60 and 75 years old with acute or convalescent COVID-19. CDR3s leave out the opening cysteine and the closing phenylalanine or tryptophan.

v_gene	CDR3aa
TRBV4-1	ASSPDPGQGEAF
TRBV15	ATSRDHYEQY
TRBV12-3/TRBV12-4	ASRQGVEQF
TRBV2	ASSERSGLYGYT
TRBV5-1	ASSLGQAYTEAF
TRBV13	ASSLGDRGMNTEAF
TRBV29-1	SVTGESYGYT
TRBV9	ASSVGGPTSPYNEQF
TRBV10-3	AISERGGYSGELF
TRBV6-5	ASSYGLGHQPQH
TRBV6-5	ASSPGQGSNQPQH
TRBV11-2	ASSSGLAGGIGVEQY
TRBV6-4	ASSSGQGWNSPLH
TRBV4-3	ASSQGQGHGNEQF
TRBV27	ASSSRGTGGIPYGYT
TRBV6-6	ASSVRQSVYGYT
TRBV5-1	ASSPGQRANYGYT
TRBV12-5	ASGPPSTINTEAF
TRBV18	ASSPGRNQPQH
TRBV12-5	ASTKGQGGDEQY
TRBV7-8	ASSATGTGALGYT
TRBV6-1	ASSENRSFFFEQY
TRBV19	ASKIDRGGTEAF
TRBV21-1	ASSNNRITYEQY
TRBV15	ATSTELAGLTDTQY
TRBV6-5	ASKTGGFGYT
TRBV7-2	ASTQGTNQPQH
TRBV9	ASSAVAGTEAF
TRBV18	ASSPTGYHEQY
TRBV5-4	ASSGGQGGINEQF
TRBV2	ASSPGQGLIEQY
TRBV5-1	ASSFSGGGTDTQY
TRBV6-5	ASSYNTPNTEAF